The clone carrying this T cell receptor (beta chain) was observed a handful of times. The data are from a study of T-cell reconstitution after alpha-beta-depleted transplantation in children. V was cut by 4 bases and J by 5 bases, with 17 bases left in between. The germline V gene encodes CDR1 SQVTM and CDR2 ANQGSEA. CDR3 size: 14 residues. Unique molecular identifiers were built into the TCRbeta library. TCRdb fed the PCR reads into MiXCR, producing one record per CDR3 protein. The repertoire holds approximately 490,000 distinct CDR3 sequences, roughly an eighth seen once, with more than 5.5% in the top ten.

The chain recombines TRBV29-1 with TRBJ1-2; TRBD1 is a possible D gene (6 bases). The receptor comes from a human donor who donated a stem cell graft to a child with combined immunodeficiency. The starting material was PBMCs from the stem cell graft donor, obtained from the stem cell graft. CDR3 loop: CSVGALGASYGYTF. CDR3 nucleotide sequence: TGCAGCGTTGGGGCGTTGGGGGCTAGTTATGGCTACACCTTC. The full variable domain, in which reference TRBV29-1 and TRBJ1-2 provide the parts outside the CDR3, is SAVISQKPSRDICQRGTSLTIQCQVDSQVTMMFWYRQQPGQSLTLIATANQGSEATYESGFVIDKFPISRPNLTFSTLTVSNMSPEDSSIYLCSVGALGASYGYTFGSGTRLTVV.